These T cell receptor beta chains were read from a single sample in a study of OX40 agonist ivuxolimab in advanced cancers. Sequencing was performed with immunoSEQ multiplex PCR; in TCRdb, only in-frame clones are kept and a portion is missing. This table has nearly 60,000 clones, approximately 88% appearing once. The sequencing used CD4+ or CD8+ T cells sorted from blood, collected in a trial of the OX40 agonist ivuxolimab. The receptors come from an adult with an advanced solid tumor such as melanoma, head and neck, liver or kidney cancer. Each CDR3 is given with its conserved first and last residue. D genes are given only for firm matches.

CDR3 DNA,CDR3 protein,J gene,V gene,D gene
TGTGCCTGGAGGAGGACCGCAGGAACTGAAGCTTTCTTT,CAWRRTAGTEAFF,TRBJ1-1,TRBV30,NA
TGTGCCAGCAGCCCGTCTTCTGCTAGCGGGAGTAGGCATGAGCAGTTCTTC,CASSPSSASGSRHEQFF,TRBJ2-1,TRBV7-8,TRBD2
TGTGCCAGCAGTTTAATTTGGGCAGGGAGAAATGAAAAACTGTTTTTT,CASSLIWAGRNEKLFF,TRBJ1-4,TRBV28,NA
TGTGCCTGGAGAAGGGGGGGGGCAGGGCGCAATGAGCAGTTCTTC,CAWRRGGAGRNEQFF,TRBJ2-1,TRBV30,NA
TGTGCCAGTAGTATAGGATGGGTTAGCGGGAGATCCTACAATGAGCAGTTCTTC,CASSIGWVSGRSYNEQFF,TRBJ2-1,TRBV19,TRBD2
TGCGCCAGCAGCGCCGGACTAGCGAACTTCGGGGATGAGCAGTTCTTC,CASSAGLANFGDEQFF,TRBJ2-1,TRBV5-1,TRBD2
TGCGCCAGCTTTGAGGGACTAGCGGGAGGGCCTTCGTTCTTC,CASFEGLAGGPSFF,TRBJ2-1,TRBV5-1,TRBD2
TGTGCCAGCAGTTACGCCAGCGACCACAATGAGCAGTTCTTC,CASSYASDHNEQFF,TRBJ2-1,TRBV6-5,NA
TGTGCCAGCAGGCTTGGACGGCTTTCCTACAATGAGCAGTTCTTC,CASRLGRLSYNEQFF,TRBJ2-1,TRBV7-8,NA
TGTGCCTGGAGTGGAAGGGGATACAATGAGCAGTTCTTC,CAWSGRGYNEQFF,TRBJ2-1,TRBV30,NA